The subject of this entry is one TCR beta chain. Repertoires were generated with immunoSEQ multiplex PCR, while TCRdb's copy carries only in-frame clones and drops some. The sample holds around 30,000 clones, approximately 91% seen once. CDR1 and CDR2 from the germline V gene are SGHNT and YYREEE (reference sequence). The CDR3 extends over 11 amino acids. V was cut by 4 bases and J by 10 bases, with 12 bases left in between. These data originate in a study of OX40 agonist ivuxolimab in advanced cancers. This clonotype was sampled from an adult with an advanced solid tumor such as melanoma, head and neck, liver or kidney cancer. This chain connects TRBV5-4 to TRBJ2-7; D is unresolved. This specimen consisted of CD4+ or CD8+ T cells sorted from blood, obtained in a trial of the OX40 agonist ivuxolimab. The chain's CDR3 is CASSASDQQYF. The CDR3 DNA reads as TGTGCCAGCAGCGCATCTGACCAACAGTACTTC. Filled out from reference TRBV5-4 and TRBJ2-7, the complete variable domain reads ETGVTQSPTHLIKTRGQQVTLRCSSQSGHNTVSWYQQALGQGPQFIFQYYREEENGRGNFPPRFSGLQFPNYSSELNVNALELDDSALYLCASSASDQQYFGPGTRLTVT.